These 10 T cell receptor beta chains came from one sample sequenced in a study of T-cell reconstitution after alpha-beta-depleted transplantation in children. Library preparation (for TCRbeta) was performed with unique molecular identifiers. MiXCR, applied by TCRdb to the PCR reads, yields one record per CDR3 protein. The sample shows 250,000 to 300,000 distinct CDR3 sequences, about a tenth of them seen only once. The sample here was PBMCs, taken before TCRalphabeta/CD19-depleted stem cell transplant. The receptors were sampled from a boy less than two years old with acute myeloid leukemia, due to receive a stem cell transplant.

This clonotype was seen ten or more times. The rearrangement uses TRBV12-3 or TRBV12-4 and TRBJ2-7; D is ambiguous. This CDR3 is built from 12 residues. The V gene lost 4 bases and the J gene lost 3 bases, with 7 bases spanning the gap. CDR3 sequence (DNA): TGTGCCAGCAGTTCATTCAACTACGAGCAGTACTTC. Its translation: CASSSFNYEQYF.

This clonotype was recorded a few times. The rearrangement uses TRBV10-3 and TRBJ2-5; the D gene is possibly TRBD1 (5 bases). Trimming left V 2 bases short and J 1 base short, with 17 bases between. CDR3 length: 17 residues. Germline assignment: CDR1 ENHRY and CDR2 SYGVKD. The CDR3 region has the DNA TGTGCCATCAGTGAGGTCCCGAAGTCGACAGCCCAAGAGACCCAGTACTTC. Translation gives CAISEVPKSTAQETQYF.

This clonotype was seen repeatedly, ten times or more. Written as DNA, the CDR3 is TGTGCCACCAGGGGGTCAGGGACCGGTGAGCAGTACTTC. Translating gives CATRGSGTGEQYF. The rearrangement uses TRBV15 and TRBJ2-7; D may be TRBD1 or TRBD2 (5 bases each). Germline CDR1 is LNHNV and CDR2 is YYDKDF (reference sequence). The CDR3 sequence is 13 residues long. Deletions cut 6 bases from V and 7 bases from J, with 16 bases between. Filled out from reference TRBV15 and TRBJ2-7, the complete variable domain reads DAMVIQNPRYQVTQFGKPVTLSCSQTLNHNVMYWYQQKSSQAPKLLFHYYDKDFNNEADTPDNFQSRRPNTSFCFLDIRSPGLGDTAMYLCATRGSGTGEQYFGPGTRLTVT.

This clonotype was seen a handful of times. This sequence joins TRBV6-1 and TRBJ2-7, with 9 bases that match TRBD2. Looked up from germline, CDR1 is MNHNS and CDR2 is SASEGT. Trimming removed 5 bases from V and 2 bases from J; junction bases left unmatched: 4. CDR3 length: 14 amino acids. The CDR3 here is CASSSGGSAYEQYF. The CDR3 region has the DNA TGTGCCAGCAGTAGCGGGGGGTCGGCCTACGAGCAGTACTTC.

As for this clonotype: With a much larger clone just one base away, this may be a read error. This chain links TRBV6-4 with TRBJ2-1; 14 nucleotides agree with TRBD2. In germline, CDR1 is MRHNA, CDR2 SNTAGT. V shed 7 bases and J 3 bases; nucleotides not matched to a gene: 8. This CDR3 contains 17 residues. The CDR3 loop reads CASIWTSGRHLYNEQFF. CDR3 DNA sequence: TGTGCCAGCATATGGACTAGCGGGAGGCACCTCTACAATGAGCAGTTCTTC.

This clonotype was observed a few times. CDR3: CASSLGAWNEKLFF. Here the CDR3 DNA reads TGCGCCAGCAGCTTGGGGGCGTGGAATGAAAAACTGTTTTTT. This chain connects TRBV5-1 to TRBJ1-4; D call uncertain. Germline CDR1 reads SGHRS; CDR2 reads YFSETQ. The V and J ends lost 0 bases and 5 bases respectively, with 8 bases between them. This CDR3 spans 14 amino acids.

This chain connects TRBV11-3 to TRBJ2-7; 10 bases line up with TRBD2. This CDR3 has 16 amino acids. Germline V gene sequence: CDR1 SGHNT, CDR2 YENEEA. V lost 4 bases, J lost 1 base, and 7 bases stayed unmatched. The CDR3 spells CASSSLLAGNSYEQYF. CDR3 sequence (DNA): TGTGCCAGCAGCTCCCTACTAGCGGGGAATTCCTACGAGCAGTACTTC. The complete variable domain, with remaining parts taken from reference TRBV11-3 and TRBJ2-7, reads EAGVVQSPRYKIIEKKQPVAFWCNPISGHNTLYWYLQNLGQGPELLIRYENEEAVDDSQLPKDRFSAERLKGVDSTLKIQPAELGDSAVYLCASSSLLAGNSYEQYFGPGTRLTVT.

In its sample, this clonotype was seen many times. As DNA, the CDR3 is TGTGCCAGCAGTTTGTTCAGGGGGAACACCGGGGAGCTGTTTTTT. Residues: CASSLFRGNTGELFF. The J gene is TRBJ2-2, the V gene TRBV28; D might be TRBD1 (6 bases). Germline-derived CDR1 and CDR2 are MDHEN and SYDVKM. This CDR3 has 15 amino acids. The ends were cut back, 3 bases at V and 1 base at J, with 9 bases in the middle. Drawing the rest from reference TRBV28 and TRBJ2-2, the complete variable domain is DVKVTQSSRYLVKRTGEKVFLECVQDMDHENMFWYRQDPGLGLRLIYFSYDVKMKEKGDIPEGYSVSREKKERFSLILESASTNQTSMYLCASSLFRGNTGELFFGEGSRLTVL.

Ten or more counts support this clonotype. The chain carries TRBV5-1 and TRBJ2-7; perhaps TRBD2 as D (6 bases). The CDR3 sequence is 13 residues long. The V gene lost 0 bases and the J gene lost 5 bases, with 9 bases spanning the gap. Germline assignment: CDR1 SGHRS and CDR2 YFSETQ. DNA of the CDR3: TGCGCCAGCAGCTTGGAAAGGAGGGACGAGCAGTACTTC. Residues: CASSLERRDEQYF.

This clonotype was seen at least ten times. The J gene is TRBJ2-1, the V gene TRBV4-3, with 7 bases that match TRBD2. CDR3 length: 16 amino acids. The germline V gene encodes CDR1 LGHNA and CDR2 YSLEER. Trimming took 0 bases from V and 3 from J; bases not matched to a gene: 5. CDR3 loop: CASSQDGTNFYNEQFF. CDR3 bases: TGCGCCAGCAGCCAAGATGGGACTAACTTCTACAATGAGCAGTTCTTC.